Below, 12 T cell receptor beta chains from the same sample are listed, as sequenced in a study of CD8 T cells in Susac syndrome. Reverse transcription of roughly 0.5 to 1 ug RNA was performed with random hexamers. In TCRdb, the immunoSEQ multiplex PCR reads were re-called with MiXCR into one record per CDR3 protein. Of around 85,000 distinct CDR3 sequences in the sample, just under 95% are singletons; the top ten hold approximately 0.47%. Sequencing was performed on CD8+ T cells from PBMCs. These receptors were obtained from a human donor with Susac syndrome.

The V gene is TRBV9, the J gene TRBJ2-5, with a tentative D call TRBD2 (6 bases). This CDR3 has 14 amino acids. The germline V gene encodes CDR1 SGDLS and CDR2 YYNGEE. Trimming took 0 bases from V and 3 from J, leaving 9 bases between them. The CDR3 here is CASSVGWGEETQYF. The CDR3 DNA follows: TGTGCCAGCAGCGTAGGATGGGGGGAAGAGACCCAGTACTTC.

This clonotype was observed once. The chain recombines TRBV30 with TRBJ2-7, with 7 bases that match TRBD2. Looked up from germline, CDR1 is GTSNPN and CDR2 is SVGIG (reference sequence). The CDR3 is 16 amino acids. With 1 base clipped from V and 2 bases from J, the junction kept 11 bases outside the gene matches. The CDR3, as DNA: TGTGCCTGGAGTGGGACCAGCGGGATAATCCCCTACGAGCAGTACTTC. The encoded protein is CAWSGTSGIIPYEQYF.

The chain recombines TRBV5-1 with TRBJ2-7; D possibly matches TRBD1 or TRBD2 (5 bases each). This CDR3 is built from 17 residues. The germline V and J ends were trimmed by 4 bases and 5 bases, with 25 bases remaining between them. Per the germline V gene, CDR1 is SGHRS and CDR2 is YFSETQ. CDR3 sequence reads: CASSQRSPGARDDEQYF. DNA for the CDR3: TGCGCCAGCAGCCAACGGAGCCCTGGGGCGAGGGACGACGAGCAGTACTTC.

The J gene is TRBJ2-7, the V gene TRBV7-2, with a weak D call TRBD2 (6 bases). The CDR3 runs to 15 residues. CDR1 and CDR2 from the germline V gene are SGHTA and FQGNSA. V lost 1 base and J 5 bases, leaving 15 bases between the germline ends. CDR3 in DNA: TGTGCCAGCAGCTTAGAACCGGGAGCATCGGACGAGCAGTACTTC. This gives the protein CASSLEPGASDEQYF.

CDR3 loop: CASSAPTGIQETQYF. DNA for the CDR3: TGTGCCAGCAGCGCACCGACCGGGATCCAAGAGACCCAGTACTTC. The rearrangement links TRBV9 to TRBJ2-5; tentative D call: TRBD2 (5 bases). This CDR3 is built from 15 residues. Trimming pared 3 bases from V and 1 base from J, leaving 13 bases between. Germline V lookup: CDR1 SGDLS, CDR2 YYNGEE.

The chain couples TRBV7-9 to TRBJ2-2; 7 positions agree with TRBD1. This CDR3 region has 14 residues. V dropped 4 bases and J dropped 4; count of bases not matched to a gene: 3. Germline assignment: CDR1 SEHNR and CDR2 FQNEAQ (reference sequence). The CDR3 coding sequence is TGTGCCAGCAGCTACCGGACAGGCACCGGGGAGCTGTTTTTT. Its protein is CASSYRTGTGELFF. The complete variable domain, with remaining parts taken from reference TRBV7-9 and TRBJ2-2, reads DTGVSQNPRHKITKRGQNVTFRCDPISEHNRLYWYRQTLGQGPEFLTYFQNEAQLEKSRLLSDRFSAERPKGSFSTLEIQRTEQGDSAMYLCASSYRTGTGELFFGEGSRLTVL.

This rearrangement joins TRBV20-1 to TRBJ2-7; TRBD2 aligns across 8 bases. In germline, CDR1 is DFQATT, CDR2 SNEGSKA (reference sequence). V shed 0 bases, J shed 7 bases, and the junction held 11 bases outside the gene matches. The CDR3 length is 15 residues. This CDR3 reads CSARDTAGGTGEQYF. CDR3 coding DNA: TGCAGTGCTAGAGATACGGCGGGAGGAACAGGAGAGCAGTACTTC.

The chain recombines TRBV3-1 with TRBJ1-1; D might be TRBD1 (5 bases). The CDR3 sequence is 14 residues long. The V gene lost 4 bases and the J gene lost 1 base, with 10 bases spanning the gap. CDR1 and CDR2 (germline): LGHDT, YNNKEL (reference sequence). CDR3 in amino acids: CASSPSTGNTEAFF. In DNA form, the CDR3 reads TGTGCCAGCAGCCCCTCAACAGGGAACACTGAAGCTTTCTTT.

V is TRBV28 and J is TRBJ2-7; D is possibly TRBD1 (6 bases). Trimming shortened V by 6 bases and J by 3 bases, and 15 bases separated the two germline ends. Germline V gene sequence: CDR1 MDHEN, CDR2 SYDVKM. The CDR3 runs 14 residues. The CDR3 nucleotides are TGTGCCAGCAGCCTGGCAGGGGCGAACTACGAGCAGTACTTC. Translating gives CASSLAGANYEQYF.

The V and J genes are TRBV9 and TRBJ2-7, with D perhaps matching TRBD1 (6 bases). CDR1 and CDR2 (germline): SGDLS, YYNGEE. Trimming pared 1 base from V and 3 bases from J, leaving 14 bases between. The CDR3 covers 15 residues. CDR3 in amino acids: CASSVTAQDSYEQYF. The CDR3 nucleotides read TGTGCCAGCAGCGTAACAGCCCAGGACAGCTACGAGCAGTACTTC.

V and J are TRBV27 and TRBJ2-1, with 7 bases matching TRBD2. The CDR3 is made up of 16 amino acids. In germline, CDR1 is MNHEY, CDR2 SMNVEV (reference sequence). V dropped 2 bases and J dropped 1; count of bases not matched to a gene: 5. CDR3 nucleotides: TGTGCCAGCAGTTTAGTGGGACTACTGTCCTACAATGAGCAGTTCTTC. Translation: CASSLVGLLSYNEQFF.

V gene TRBV3-1 combines with J gene TRBJ2-5, with D unresolved. Germline V gene lookup returns CDR1 LGHDT and CDR2 YNNKEL (reference sequence). The germline V and J ends were trimmed by 4 bases and 0 bases, with 21 bases remaining between them. The CDR3 loop spans 18 amino acids. The CDR3 region is CASSPDSLGGTNQETQYF. Here the CDR3 DNA reads TGTGCCAGCAGCCCTGACTCGCTAGGTGGCACCAACCAAGAGACCCAGTACTTC.